This TCR beta chain was recovered during a study of blood T cells in healthy people across ages. Study-level results: Unknown donor CMV status possibly confounded expanded clonotype changes.

A second PCR of about 7 to 11 cycles used a sample-barcoded 5' primer and a J-beta primer mix. All samples yielded 3 million or more CDR3-containing paired-end reads. MiXCR was run by TCRdb on the 5' RACE reads, yielding one entry per CDR3 protein. Of roughly 1,100,000 distinct CDR3 sequences detected, roughly 24% appear once; the ten largest clones hold less than 0.75%. The CDR3 consists of 16 residues. Looked up from germline, CDR1 is MNHEY and CDR2 is SMNVEV (reference sequence). As for this clonotype: Its antigen remains unidentified.

These data were also reused for a study on T cells of mothers and their children. That study reports: Biologically related mothers and children overlapped slightly more than unrelated pairs, a non-significant difference.

This chain uses TRBV27 with TRBJ2-5; no definite D call. The J call may be incorrect, as the DNA end agrees better with TRBJ2-1. The origin of this receptor is a girl aged 2 to 9 in good health. Sequenced sample: blood. CDR3 loop: CATISLRSNLYNEQFF. CDR3 DNA sequence: TGTGCCACCATCTCCCTTAGGAGCAACCTCTACAATGAGCAGTTCTTC.